The TCR beta chain under discussion was sequenced for a study of cytomegalovirus exposure and HLA in healthy donors. General study findings and limits: One variant, a missense change in DCLRE1C, was linked in a later analysis to TCR beta V- and J-gene trimming. When the data were analyzed later, several of the most significant clusters appeared to be linked to common viral pathogens. TCR beta chains numbering more than 150 were designated cytomegalovirus-associated.

Germline loops: CDR1 MNHNY, CDR2 SVGAGI (reference sequence). V was pared by 5 bases and J by 12 bases, with 11 bases between. There are 12 residues in the CDR3. Comment on this clone: Its antigen is not known.

60 Vbeta and 13 Jbeta primers were used in PCR. TCRdb's table, derived via immunoSEQ multiplex PCR, lists solely in-frame clones and lacks some. Its clone listing holds 70,000 to 90,000 clones. The sample taken for sequencing was PBMCs. The receptor was derived from a man younger than 35 in good health and CMV-seropositive. V usage is TRBV6-6 and J usage is TRBJ1-6; the D gene is possibly TRBD1 (5 bases). CDR3 region: CASSPTQGPLHF. As DNA, the CDR3 is TGTGCCAGCAGTCCCACTCAGGGACCCCTCCACTTT.